This T cell receptor (beta chain) was sequenced in a study of cytomegalovirus exposure and HLA in healthy donors (dated by TCRdb to the late 2010s). For the study in its entirety: According to an earlier analysis of 587 of the donors, about 180 million T cells yielded 100 million or so unique TCR beta sequences and around 300 Gb of sequence data. Roughly 5 DR-DQ haplotypes were handled as single units for association and clustering because linkage in the cohort was strong. The study profiled the T cell repertoires of about 640 subjects by immunosequencing and related them to cytomegalovirus serostatus. The study aimed to test whether signatures of past pathogen exposure could be identified by cataloging public T cell receptors. Typing coverage varied by locus: about 629-630 donors for A, B, C, DRB1 and DQB1; under 550 for DQA1; about 590 for DPA1; around 490 for DPB1. In a later genetic analysis, genome-wide SNP genotypes for about 55% of the roughly 670 donors were used, and that subset was treated as a discovery cohort. An early release covering around 630 HLA-typed donors comprised 250 to 350 gigabases of sequencing data and about 90 million unique TCR sequences. Every discovery cohort repertoire had been produced on one sequencing platform. Among 300 to 450 genotyped donors of the cohort, an average of 235,054 unique TCR beta nucleotide sequences were sequenced per donor, 15% to 20% of them non-productive. An earlier analysis of fewer than 750 of the donors used high-throughput TCR beta sequencing to judge whether each TCR beta V gene segment behaved as functional or pseudogenic. In a later analysis, previously published TCR beta repertoires from about 640 donors were re-analyzed and high-resolution HLA genotyping was added so that TCR occurrence patterns could be studied. To predict cytomegalovirus infection status, the study combined high-throughput TCR immunosequencing, statistical association of individual TCRs with disease status, and machine learning. Rather than using new phenotypic data, the later analysis identified candidate immune exposures from TCR beta sequences and from how often those sequences occurred across donors. Both class I and class II loci were covered by HLA typing, at four-digit resolution. In addition to the first cohort of 666 subjects, a separate validation cohort of 120 different subjects was used. Of the 300 to 450 genotyped donors, approximately 83% fell in the genetic ancestry cluster associated with self-reported Caucasian donors. Donor age, sex, ethnicity and CMV serostatus were collected together with the repertoire data. The full study reports these points: Because the 87-base-pair reads could not distinguish some IMGT-functional V segments, including TRBV6-2 and TRBV6-3, those segments were excluded. Linkage disequilibrium might explain the correlated functional status among segregating V segments, but an unknown experimental factor could not be excluded. In vitro tests confirmed that a few of the cytomegalovirus-associated TCR beta chains recognize cytomegalovirus antigens. Cytomegalovirus status was reported to be diagnosed by the classifier with high specificity and sensitivity in both the original and validation cohorts. Roughly uniform sequencing depth across donors was assumed in presence/absence analyses, although this assumption may not hold. Roughly 17 rarely observed V segments, including chromosome 9 orphons, were excluded from the earlier analysis of approximately 500 of the donors because counts were too low. A further reported finding was that TCR beta sequences accurately predicted the HLA-A and HLA-B alleles for most subjects in the first cohort. The study gave a list of about 170 TCR beta chains associated with cytomegalovirus. This cohort had only TCR beta chains sequenced, and the lack of alpha or paired-chain data limited which features could be detected. For the cohort, immune exposure information was limited to CMV serostatus. Most CMV-associated TCR beta chains appeared to be HLA-restricted in a later analysis, and the HLA associations seemed to be driven largely by CMV exposure. The sequencing pipeline was judged likely to have produced a cluster of highly shared sequence variants as a technical artifact. Most TCR sequences were observed very rarely across donors, whereas some public TCRs were present in many individuals. According to a later analysis, parvovirus B19, influenza, CMV and Epstein-Barr virus appeared linked to several top co-occurrence clusters. An association between a missense DCLRE1C variant and V-gene and J-gene trimming of TCR beta chains was found in a later genetic analysis and replicated in an independent cohort. In an earlier analysis of about 600 of the donors, most TCR beta V segments appeared in productive rearrangements about 87% or about 30% of the time, broadly matching IMGT annotations. Because HLA typing was unavailable for some donors at each locus, only the typed subset was used in association tests. A later analysis found that HLA-associated TCR beta chains were more clonally expanded and had lower generation probabilities than equally common non-associated chains. When HLA alleles, especially DR and DQ, strongly co-occurred, TCR associations were difficult to assign to individual alleles. It was suggested by the authors that the approach could potentially be generalized to other disease states and immunological phenotypes. A later genetic analysis reported fewer N-insertions in productive TCRs among donors in an Asian-associated ancestry cluster than the roughly 640-donor mean. In a later analysis, the rate of TCR association differed among HLA loci, with DRB1 alleles having the most associated TCRs and HLA-C alleles having the fewest. Specific HLA alleles were associated with 16,951 TCR beta sequences at a false discovery rate of 0.05 in a later analysis.

Ends trimmed: V by 3 bases, J by 10 bases; bases unmatched to a gene: 3. Inclusive of the bounding cysteine and phenylalanine, the CDR3 is 14 residues long. The CDR3 DNA has 42 bases and is translated from base 1. Reading the germline V gene gives CDR1 LGHNA and CDR2 YSLEER. The cohort consisted of fewer than 700 healthy bone marrow donors. Cohort members were all nominally healthy when sampled, although unrecorded immune exposures were likely present. The donor was CMV seronegative and was included in the group of about 350 seronegative cohort members. A peripheral blood sample was provided by each donor, and peripheral blood mononuclear cells were used for TCR beta sequencing. The Qiagen DNeasy Blood Extraction Kit was used to extract genomic DNA from the blood cell samples. The library was prepared using the immunoSEQ multiplex PCR assay. For the multiplex PCR, a mixture combining 60 forward primers for TCR Vbeta segments and 13 reverse primers for TCR Jbeta segments was used. The CDR3 region of rearranged TCR beta genes was amplified from genomic DNA with a multiplex PCR assay. The amplified TCR beta libraries were sequenced on the Illumina HiSeq System as 87-base-pair reads. As for how the authors treated the data: In a later analysis, roughly 80 million unique TCR beta chains were counted across the roughly 670 repertoires, and about 9.9 million of these chains were shared by at least two donors. To remove PCR and sequencing errors, raw reads were error-corrected and collapsed into unique sequences using a nearest-neighbor algorithm that merged closely related sequences. To assign V, D and J gene segments, CDR3 sequences were aligned to IMGT reference sequences. For a sequence to be retained, a match of at least six nucleotides to both a V gene segment and a J gene segment was required. Rearrangements were called productive when the CDR3 lacked stop codons and stayed in frame with V and J; all others were non-productive. CDR3 was defined by IMGT convention, running from the second conserved V-encoded cysteine to the conserved J-encoded phenylalanine. Sequences without an unambiguous match to a single V gene segment were excluded from the earlier analysis of several hundred of the donors. An earlier analysis of 500 to 600 of the donors classified V segments as functional when productive rearrangements were above 56.7% and as segregating when the standard deviation between donors was above 5%. A statistical classification framework was developed to diagnose cytomegalovirus status using the catalog of TCR beta chain sequences. V and J gene assignment, in a later analysis, came from comparing TCR nucleotide sequences with IMGT/GENE-DB human TR gene sequences. The TCRdist pipeline was used in a later analysis to assign CDR3 sequences and most-parsimonious VDJ recombination scenarios. In a later analysis, each TCR beta chain was defined by its CDR3 amino acid sequence together with its V-gene family, and reads lacking a unique V-gene family were excluded. A later analysis removed 600 or so highly shared, low-generation-probability nucleotide sequences to deal with suspected cross-contamination and a sequencing artifact. In a later analysis, a clonal expansion index was calculated for each public chain from normalized within-repertoire ranks of inferred template counts. In a later analysis, generation probabilities were computed using a VDJ recombination model fitted to out-of-frame rearrangements, and the results were checked against IGoR. A later analysis scored TCR-TCR, TCR-HLA and TCR-CMV co-occurrence with hypergeometric tests, applying a repertoire-size bias correction to TCR pairs. To estimate false discovery rates, a later analysis permuted the HLA or CMV assignments 20 times. A later analysis grouped co-occurring TCRs with DBSCAN, adding TCRdist sequence similarity when clustering within HLA-allele-positive subsets. Repertoires with fewer than 30,000 or more than 120,000 public chains, plus five repertoires with anomalous nucleotide sharing, were excluded from co-occurrence clustering. TCRdb took this table from immuneACCESS and kept in-frame rearrangements with V and J called. Such tables lack part of the clones; where checked against another copy, unresolved V genes explain under half of the gap, and the rest is unexplained. The V and J calls and the clone size are those of that table, but D and trimming were determined from the DNA. The sample table lists about 200,000 clones, about 89% of them with a count of one. The ten largest clones represent 1.3% of the sample.

About this clone itself: The antigen it binds to is not known. Qualities for individual bases were not recorded, and no much larger clone is one base off.

Recombination joined TRBV4-3 with TRBJ1-6, and TRBD1 matches 10 of the central bases. The clonotype was recovered from a man aged 25 to 40 in good health and CMV-seronegative. The sequenced sample was PBMCs. DNA sequence: TGCGCCAGCAGCCACGGGACAGGGGACTCACCCCTCCACTTT. The translation is CASSHGTGDSPLHF.